These 26 T cell receptor beta chains originate from one sample sequenced in a study of blood T cell repertoires in COVID-19. The table came from immunoSEQ multiplex PCR; TCRdb's copy has only in-frame clones and leaves some out. The repertoire holds 400,000 to 550,000 clones, with about 85% as singletons. Sequenced material: PBMCs or T cells enriched from blood (not recorded which). The origin of the receptors is a woman aged 18-29 years with acute COVID-19.

The chain employs TRBV6-5 and TRBJ2-7; 8 bases fit TRBD2. V lost 3 bases to trimming and J lost 2 bases; unmatched junction nucleotides: 6. Germline values: CDR1 MNHEY, CDR2 SVGAGI. The CDR3 covers 15 residues. The CDR3 DNA follows: TGTGCCAGCAGTTATGGCATAGCGGGAACCTACGAGCAGTACTTC. It codes for CASSYGIAGTYEQYF.

V usage is TRBV15 and J usage is TRBJ2-3, with D possibly being TRBD2 (5 bases). V lost 0 bases and J 1 base, leaving 11 bases between the germline ends. This CDR3 contains 16 residues. Per the germline V gene, CDR1 is LNHNV and CDR2 is YYDKDF (reference sequence). The CDR3 DNA reads as TGTGCCACCAGCAGAGATCCCGGGATTGGCACAGATACGCAGTATTTT. Protein: CATSRDPGIGTDTQYF. Full variable domain (outside the CDR3, taken from reference TRBV15 and TRBJ2-3): DAMVIQNPRYQVTQFGKPVTLSCSQTLNHNVMYWYQQKSSQAPKLLFHYYDKDFNNEADTPDNFQSRRPNTSFCFLDIRSPGLGDTAMYLCATSRDPGIGTDTQYFGPGTRLTVL.

This sequence joins TRBV28 and TRBJ1-1; 8 bases agree with TRBD1. V lost 3 bases and J lost 7; bases outside the gene matches: 7. The germline gives CDR1 MDHEN, CDR2 SYDVKM. CDR3 length: 14 amino acids. The CDR3 protein is CASSLSQGAGEAFF. As DNA, the CDR3 is TGTGCCAGCAGTTTGAGTCAGGGGGCGGGTGAAGCTTTCTTT. The full variable domain, with the rest looked up from reference TRBV28 and TRBJ1-1, is DVKVTQSSRYLVKRTGEKVFLECVQDMDHENMFWYRQDPGLGLRLIYFSYDVKMKEKGDIPEGYSVSREKKERFSLILESASTNQTSMYLCASSLSQGAGEAFFGQGTRLTVV.

This sequence joins TRBV20-1 and TRBJ1-1, with a weak D call TRBD1 (5 bases). The CDR3 has 12 residues. Per germline, CDR1 DFQATT and CDR2 SNEGSKA (reference sequence). With 3 bases removed from V and 7 bases from J, the gap between germline ends came to 12 bases. Written as DNA, the CDR3 is TGCAGTGCTAGTAATAGGGGCATTGAAGCTTTCTTT. Protein: CSASNRGIEAFF.

The chain links TRBV11-2 to TRBJ1-5; 7 nucleotides align to TRBD1. CDR1 and CDR2 (germline): SGHAT, FQNNGV. With V trimmed by 4 bases and J by 12 bases, 9 bases remained unmatched. This CDR3 contains 13 residues. The CDR3, as DNA: TGTGCCAGCAGCTCGGGGACAGACACAATCCAGCATTTT. Protein sequence: CASSSGTDTIQHF.

V and J are TRBV14 and TRBJ1-1; D gene unclear. Trimming removed 2 bases at V and 1 base at J, with 11 bases between. The CDR3 runs to 15 residues. Germline V gives CDR1 SGHDN, CDR2 FVKESK. The CDR3 loop reads CASSQILLKNTEAFF. DNA of the CDR3: TGTGCCAGCAGCCAAATACTACTCAAGAACACTGAAGCTTTCTTT.

The rearrangement uses TRBV4-3 and TRBJ1-5; 8 bases map to TRBD1. Germline V CDR1 and CDR2: LGHNA, YSLEER. The CDR3 runs 16 residues. V lost 1 base and J lost 4; bases outside the gene matches: 6. The chain's CDR3 is CASSQGVGQGNQPQHF. Here the CDR3 DNA reads TGCGCCAGCAGCCAAGGTGTTGGACAGGGAAATCAGCCCCAGCATTTT.

The chain carries TRBV6-5 and TRBJ2-7, with 11 bases aligning to TRBD2. Germline loops: CDR1 MNHEY, CDR2 SVGAGI. This CDR3 region has 15 residues. V was pared by 7 bases and J by 4 bases, with 9 bases of the junction left unmatched. The CDR3 DNA reads as TGTGCCAGCAATCTAGCGGGAGGCCCCCCGTACGAGCAGTACTTC. It yields the protein CASNLAGGPPYEQYF.

This chain connects TRBV5-1 to TRBJ2-7; 7 bases map to TRBD1. CDR1 SGHRS and CDR2 YFSETQ come from the germline V gene. Losses at the gene ends were 1 base for V and 2 bases for J; bases not matched to a gene: 3. CDR3 length: 14 residues. The CDR3 region has the DNA TGCGCCAGCAGCTTGACAGGGGACGCCTACGAGCAGTACTTC. It specifies CASSLTGDAYEQYF.

This chain links TRBV13 with TRBJ1-5; possibly TRBD1 for D (5 bases). This CDR3 is 14 amino acids long. From germline, CDR1 is PRHDT and CDR2 FYEKMQ (reference sequence). Trimming took off 5 bases at V and 5 bases at J, with 13 bases between the two ends. CDR3 in DNA: TGTGCCAGCAGCATCGCAGGGTTAGATCAGCCCCAGCATTTT. Protein product: CASSIAGLDQPQHF.

In its sample, this clone was seen once. V and J are TRBV19 and TRBJ2-7; the match to TRBD1 covers 11 bases. This CDR3 is built from 13 residues. Germline V gene lookup returns CDR1 LNHDA and CDR2 SQIVND (reference sequence). V was clipped by 6 bases and J by 7 bases; unmatched bases: 5. The CDR3 nucleotides are TGTGCCAGTAGCGGGACAGGGGGAAGGGAGCAGTACTTC. This sequence encodes CASSGTGGREQYF.

This clone was seen a single time. This chain connects TRBV11-2 to TRBJ1-2; D ambiguous. The CDR3 length is 14 residues. The germline V and J ends were trimmed by 4 bases and 2 bases, with 11 bases remaining between them. In germline, CDR1 is SGHAT, CDR2 FQNNGV. CDR3 nucleotides: TGTGCCAGCAGCTCACTCTCGGGGAACTATGGCTACACCTTC. Residues: CASSSLSGNYGYTF.

With regard to this clone: Other DNA sequences from this sample encode an identical CDR3 as well. The chain couples TRBV7-3 to TRBJ2-3; TRBD2 might be the D (6 bases). The CDR3 has 16 residues. The germline V gene encodes CDR1 SGHTA and CDR2 FQGTGA. V was clipped by 5 bases and J by 0 bases, with 15 bases between them. The CDR3 DNA reads TGTGCCAGCAGCCTAGGTACAAGCGGGAGCACAGATACGCAGTATTTT. Translation gives CASSLGTSGSTDTQYF. Supplemented by reference TRBV7-3 and TRBJ2-3, the full variable domain reads GAGVSQTPSNKVTEKGKYVELRCDPISGHTALYWYRQSLGQGPEFLIYFQGTGAADDSGLPNDRFFAVRPEGSVSTLKIQRTERGDSAVYLCASSLGTSGSTDTQYFGPGTRLTVL.

The chain has TRBV19 and TRBJ2-2; TRBD1 agrees at 7 bases. This CDR3 is built from 15 residues. Germline trimming cut 4 bases from V and 7 bases from J; bases unmatched to any gene: 9. Germline-derived CDR1 and CDR2 are LNHDA and SQIVND (reference sequence). The CDR3 bases are TGTGCCAGTAGTACCCCCGGGACAGCAAACGGGGAGCTGTTTTTT. Protein: CASSTPGTANGELFF. Looking up the rest from reference TRBV19 and TRBJ2-2 gives the full variable domain: DGGITQSPKYLFRKEGQNVTLSCEQNLNHDAMYWYRQDPGQGLRLIYYSQIVNDFQKGDIAEGYSVSREKKESFPLTVTSAQKNPTAFYLCASSTPGTANGELFFGEGSRLTVL.

This clone came up a few times. The V gene is TRBV29-1, the J gene TRBJ1-2; TRBD1 agrees at 7 bases. CDR3 length: 15 residues. J lost 2 bases, V lost 6 bases, and 12 bases had no gene match. Germline V CDR1 and CDR2: SQVTM, ANQGSEA. In nucleotides, the CDR3 is TGCAGCGTGAACGTGCTAGGGGGCAGGAACTATGGCTACACCTTC. It is translated as CSVNVLGGRNYGYTF.

The chain combines TRBV7-2 with TRBJ2-7, with 8 bases matching TRBD2. This CDR3 contains 13 residues. Germline V CDR1 and CDR2: SGHTA, FQGNSA. With 4 bases clipped from V and 5 bases from J, the junction kept 4 bases outside the gene matches. Here the CDR3 reads CASSSTSVHEQYF. The CDR3 DNA sequence: TGTGCCAGCAGCTCGACTAGCGTGCACGAGCAGTACTTC.

Comments on this clone: The junction and the germline gene differ at one end; a read error may be behind it. This chain links TRBV7-3 with TRBJ1-2; 9 bases fit TRBD1. The CDR3 loop spans 13 amino acids. CDR1 SGHTA and CDR2 FQGTGA come from the germline V gene. The chain's CDR3 is CASSLENRDRAFF. The CDR3 region has the DNA TGTGCCAGCAGCTTAGAAAACCGGGACAGGGCATTCTTC.

This clone was counted a few times. The rearrangement links TRBV5-4 to TRBJ1-5, with 7 bases aligning to TRBD1. The trim removed 4 bases at V and 9 bases at J, leaving 22 bases unmatched. In germline, CDR1 is SGHNT, CDR2 YYREEE (reference sequence). The CDR3 sequence is 18 residues long. The CDR3 loop is CASSGDAYPGRGDGPQHF. In DNA form, the CDR3 reads TGTGCCAGCAGCGGGGACGCTTATCCGGGCAGGGGGGACGGGCCCCAGCATTTT.

This chain joins TRBV6-5 and TRBJ2-4; D gene unclear. This CDR3 has 14 residues. V was pared by 6 bases and J by 2 bases, with 11 bases between. CDR1 is MNHEY, CDR2 SVGAGI, per germline. CDR3 protein: CASSPVQTKNIQYF. DNA of the CDR3: TGTGCCAGCAGCCCCGTGCAGACCAAAAACATTCAGTACTTC.

The chain employs TRBV7-2 and TRBJ1-2; D unresolved. CDR3 size: 15 residues. Trimming stripped 7 bases from V and 3 bases from J, with 18 bases between. The germline V gene has CDR1 SGHTA and CDR2 FQGNSA. Here the CDR3 reads CASTQYTNYDYGYTF. DNA of the CDR3: TGTGCCAGCACCCAGTACACCAACTATGACTATGGCTACACCTTC.

The genes are TRBV7-3 and TRBJ1-2; 9 positions agree with TRBD1. The CDR3 has 13 amino acids. CDR1 is SGHTA, CDR2 FQGTGA, per germline. Trimming cost V 5 bases and J 7 bases; bases outside gene matches: 5. The CDR3 reads CASSPDRGGGYTF. CDR3 DNA: TGTGCCAGCAGCCCGGACAGGGGTGGTGGCTACACCTTC.

The rearrangement links TRBV20-1 to TRBJ2-3; tentatively, D is TRBD1 (6 bases). CDR3 length: 13 amino acids. Trimming pared 3 bases from V and 4 bases from J, leaving 11 bases between. Germline V gene sequence: CDR1 DFQATT, CDR2 SNEGSKA (reference sequence). The CDR3 DNA is TGCAGTGCTAGTTCACAGGGTTCAGATACGCAGTATTTT. Protein product: CSASSQGSDTQYF.

The chain links TRBV7-9 to TRBJ2-7; maybe TRBD2 (6 bases). CDR1 and CDR2 (germline): SEHNR, FQNEAQ (reference sequence). V lost 1 base and J lost 12, with 19 bases in between. This CDR3 has 14 amino acids. CDR3 in DNA: TGTGCCAGCAGCTTAGAGGCGGAAGGGACTGAGGTGTACTTC. This gives the protein CASSLEAEGTEVYF.

This clone was counted a single time. V is TRBV19 and J is TRBJ1-6; D gene uncertain. Germline values: CDR1 LNHDA, CDR2 SQIVND (reference sequence). Trimming shortened V by 6 bases and J by 15 bases, and 9 bases separated the two germline ends. CDR3 length equals 10 residues. CDR3 coding DNA: TGTGCCAGTAGCGGGTCGCTCCTCCACTTT. It codes for CASSGSLLHF.

The chain combines TRBV7-3 with TRBJ1-2; TRBD1 matches 8 bases. Germline CDR1 and CDR2: SGHTA and FQGTGA. CDR3 size: 12 residues. V lost 4 bases, J lost 8 bases, and 3 bases stayed unmatched. The CDR3 loop is CASSSGGDGYTF. For the CDR3, the DNA is TGTGCCAGCAGCTCAGGGGGCGACGGCTACACCTTC. The whole variable domain, filled in from reference TRBV7-3 and TRBJ1-2, reads GAGVSQTPSNKVTEKGKYVELRCDPISGHTALYWYRQSLGQGPEFLIYFQGTGAADDSGLPNDRFFAVRPEGSVSTLKIQRTERGDSAVYLCASSSGGDGYTFGSGTRLTVV.

The DNA of the CDR3 is TGCAGCGTTGTAGGGGGACAAAGGTCCTACGAGCAGTACTTC. As protein: CSVVGGQRSYEQYF. The chain has TRBV29-1 and TRBJ2-7, with D possibly being TRBD1 (6 bases). CDR3 length: 14 residues. V gave up 4 bases and J gave up 1 base, with 14 bases separating them. The germline gives CDR1 SQVTM, CDR2 ANQGSEA.